A single sample gave rise to the 22 T cell receptor beta chains below, sequenced in a study of blood T cell repertoires in COVID-19 (TCRdb year 2020). The library was obtained by the immunoSEQ multiplex PCR assay. TCRdb took this table from immuneACCESS and kept in-frame rearrangements with V and J called. Such tables lack part of the clones; where checked against another copy, unresolved V genes explain under half of the gap, and the rest is unexplained. This sample lists roughly 260,000 clones; roughly 90% were detected once. Roughly 12% of the sample rests with the top ten. The specimen was peripheral blood. Source of these receptors: a woman aged 25-40 years with COVID-19, enrolled during active disease.

The CDR3 loop is CASSLLVRENTEAFF. The CDR3 bases are TGTGCCAGCAGCTTATTAGTGAGGGAGAACACTGAAGCTTTCTTT. The gene calls are TRBV7-9 and TRBJ1-1; D uncertain. Germline V gives CDR1 SEHNR, CDR2 FQNEAQ (reference sequence). Trimming removed 2 bases from V and 1 base from J, with 11 bases in between. The CDR3 has 15 amino acids.

The rearrangement links TRBV5-1 to TRBJ2-7, with 7 bases lining up with TRBD2. The CDR3 length is 12 residues. CDR1 SGHRS and CDR2 YFSETQ come from the germline V gene. The V gene end was trimmed by 4 bases and the J gene end by 3 bases; junction bases not matched to a gene: 1. DNA of the CDR3: TGCGCCAGCAGCGCGGGGGTCTACGAGCAGTACTTC. This translates into CASSAGVYEQYF. The variable domain in full, with the rest retrieved from reference TRBV5-1 and TRBJ2-7, is KAGVTQTPRYLIKTRGQQVTLSCSPISGHRSVSWYQQTPGQGLQFLFEYFSETQRNKGNFPGRFSGRQFSNSRSEMNVSTLELGDSALYLCASSAGVYEQYFGPGTRLTVT.

The chain carries TRBV6-5 and TRBJ2-2; D unresolved. The germline gives CDR1 MNHEY, CDR2 SVGAGI. Trimming took 6 bases from V and 0 from J, leaving 11 bases between them. The CDR3 has 15 amino acids. In DNA form, the CDR3 reads TGTGCCAGCAGACGAGTGACACCGAACACCGGGGAGCTGTTTTTT. Translating gives CASRRVTPNTGELFF.

This chain uses TRBV4-1 with TRBJ1-5; 9 bases agree with TRBD1. CDR1 is MGHRA, CDR2 YSYEKL, per germline. The CDR3 is 14 amino acids. J gave up 7 bases and V 4 bases, and 5 bases lay outside the gene matches. Written as DNA, the CDR3 is TGCGCCAGCAGCCGTTGGGACAGGGACCAGCCCCAGCATTTT. Amino acids: CASSRWDRDQPQHF.

The V and J genes are TRBV5-1 and TRBJ2-2; 7 nucleotides align to TRBD1. The CDR3 covers 15 residues. With V trimmed by 4 bases and J by 4 bases, 7 bases remained unmatched. Germline CDR1 reads SGHRS; CDR2 reads YFSETQ. CDR3 region: CASSPTGYGTGELFF. CDR3 in DNA: TGCGCCAGCAGCCCGACAGGGTACGGCACCGGGGAGCTGTTTTTT. The full variable domain, its missing parts supplied by reference TRBV5-1 and TRBJ2-2, is KAGVTQTPRYLIKTRGQQVTLSCSPISGHRSVSWYQQTPGQGLQFLFEYFSETQRNKGNFPGRFSGRQFSNSRSEMNVSTLELGDSALYLCASSPTGYGTGELFFGEGSRLTVL.

The chain links TRBV4-3 to TRBJ1-2; D might be TRBD1 (6 bases). Germline lookup yields CDR1 LGHNA and CDR2 YSLEER. The V gene lost 0 bases and the J gene lost 5 bases, with 16 bases spanning the gap. CDR3 length: 16 residues. The CDR3 DNA reads TGCGCCAGCAGCCAAGAAGGAAGACAGGAACAGTATGGCTACACCTTC. Protein: CASSQEGRQEQYGYTF.

This chain connects TRBV2 to TRBJ2-3; 12 nucleotides agree with TRBD2. The ends lost 4 bases at V and 4 bases at J; junction bases unmatched: 9. CDR3 length: 17 residues. Germline values: CDR1 SNHLY, CDR2 FYNNEI. The CDR3 here is CASSVRTSGIRADTQYF. The DNA for the CDR3 is TGTGCCAGCAGTGTTCGGACTAGCGGGATAAGGGCAGATACGCAGTATTTT.

This chain joins TRBV10-1 and TRBJ1-6; TRBD1 might be the D (5 bases). The CDR3 has 16 residues. The V end lost 0 bases, the J end lost 7 bases, and 13 bases lay between the germline ends. From germline, CDR1 is WNHNN and CDR2 SYGVQD (reference sequence). The CDR3 region is CASSESSGLSNSPLHF. In nucleotides, the CDR3 is TGCGCCAGCAGTGAGTCATCGGGACTTTCGAATTCACCCCTCCACTTT.

The chain recombines TRBV4-1 with TRBJ2-2; 13 bases line up with TRBD2. The CDR3 totals 18 residues. Germline V gene lookup returns CDR1 MGHRA and CDR2 YSYEKL. The V gene end was trimmed by 0 bases and the J gene end by 7 bases; junction bases not matched to a gene: 8. CDR3 protein: CASSQEWTSGRYGGELFF. CDR3 coding DNA: TGCGCCAGCAGCCAAGAGTGGACTAGCGGGAGATACGGCGGGGAGCTGTTTTTT.

The count of this clone is one. The DNA of the CDR3 is TGTGCCAGCAGCACAGGGGCCGGGGAGCTGTTTTTT. It codes for CASSTGAGELFF. This chain connects TRBV5-4 to TRBJ2-2; 7 bases fit TRBD1. The germline V gene has CDR1 SGHNT and CDR2 YYREEE (reference sequence). This CDR3 region has 12 residues. Trimming took 4 bases from V and 6 from J; bases not matched to a gene: 0.

V and J are TRBV7-9 and TRBJ1-1; TRBD1 might be the D (5 bases). Germline assignment: CDR1 SEHNR and CDR2 FQNEAQ (reference sequence). This CDR3 comprises 17 residues. Trimming removed 1 base at V and 1 base at J, with 16 bases between. Here the CDR3 DNA reads TGTGCCAGCAGCTTAGGCAGGGTCCCCCTTGGGAACACTGAAGCTTTCTTT. Translating gives CASSLGRVPLGNTEAFF.

The chain employs TRBV7-2 and TRBJ2-1; the D gene is possibly TRBD1 (5 bases). Trimming stripped 3 bases from V and 4 bases from J, with 13 bases between. The CDR3 has 15 amino acids. The germline CDR1 and CDR2 sequences are SGHTA and FQGNSA. The CDR3 bases are TGTGCCAGCAGCTTCCCCCGTAGGGGTTACAATGAGCAGTTCTTC. This gives the protein CASSFPRRGYNEQFF.

The rearrangement links TRBV21-1 to TRBJ2-1; the D call in the table, TRBD1, was not verified against the DNA. TRBV21-1 is an annotated pseudogene. This CDR3 has 16 residues. The CDR3, as DNA: TGTGCCAGCAGCACCCGACAGGGTAGCTCCTACAATGAGCAGTTCTTC. It is translated as CASSTRQGSSYNEQFF.

The chain couples TRBV6-2 or TRBV6-3 to TRBJ2-2, with 7 nucleotides matching TRBD2. The germline CDR1 and CDR2 sequences are MNHEY and SVGEGT. The CDR3 is 16 amino acids. The V gene end was trimmed by 0 bases and the J gene end by 6 bases; junction bases not matched to a gene: 7. The CDR3 is CASSYSPAGVAGELFF. CDR3 in DNA: TGTGCCAGCAGTTACTCGCCGGCGGGAGTCGCCGGGGAGCTGTTTTTT.

This chain's CDR3 is CASSASGGREQYF. The CDR3 DNA follows: TGCGCCAGCAGCGCTTCAGGGGGGCGCGAGCAGTACTTC. The V and J genes are TRBV5-1 and TRBJ2-7; TRBD1 might be the D (7 bases). Between the trimmed V and J ends, which lost 4 bases and 6 bases, there was a span of 14 bases. Germline V gene data show CDR1 as SGHRS and CDR2 as YFSETQ. The CDR3 is 13 residues long. The whole variable domain, remainder taken from reference TRBV5-1 and TRBJ2-7, is KAGVTQTPRYLIKTRGQQVTLSCSPISGHRSVSWYQQTPGQGLQFLFEYFSETQRNKGNFPGRFSGRQFSNSRSEMNVSTLELGDSALYLCASSASGGREQYFGPGTRLTVT.

The rearrangement uses TRBV5-1 and TRBJ1-1, with TRBD1 matching over 8 bases. J gave up 3 bases and V 4 bases, and 5 bases lay outside the gene matches. CDR3 length equals 14 residues. Germline loops: CDR1 SGHRS, CDR2 YFSETQ. The CDR3 protein is CASSKTGDDTEAFF. CDR3 nucleotides: TGCGCCAGCAGCAAGACAGGGGATGACACTGAAGCTTTCTTT.

This clone has just one count. This chain connects TRBV6-5 to TRBJ2-2; the match to TRBD1 covers 8 bases. V dropped 6 bases and J dropped 6; count of bases not matched to a gene: 6. CDR1 MNHEY and CDR2 SVGAGI come from the germline V gene. CDR3 length: 14 residues. Here the CDR3 DNA reads TGTGCCAGCAGGATACAGGGGGGCGCCGGGGAGCTGTTTTTT. This translates into CASRIQGGAGELFF.

The chain uses TRBV6-2 or TRBV6-3 and TRBJ1-1; D uncertain. The V gene lost 2 bases and the J gene lost 8 bases, with 6 bases spanning the gap. The CDR3 consists of 11 residues. Germline V gives CDR1 MNHEY, CDR2 SVGEGT. The CDR3 nucleotides read TGTGCCAGCAGTTACGGCGGGGAAGCTTTCTTT. Translation gives CASSYGGEAFF.

The chain has TRBV10-1 and TRBJ2-5, with a tentative D call TRBD2 (6 bases). Germline assignment: CDR1 WNHNN and CDR2 SYGVQD (reference sequence). CDR3 length: 14 amino acids. Between the trimmed V and J ends, which lost 2 bases and 4 bases, there was a span of 11 bases. CDR3 sequence (DNA): TGCGCCAGCAGTGAGCGGGAGAGCGGAGAGACCCAGTACTTC. Translating it yields CASSERESGETQYF.

V usage is TRBV4-3 and J usage is TRBJ1-1; possibly TRBD1 for D (5 bases). The CDR3 spans 16 residues. Germline V gene data show CDR1 as LGHNA and CDR2 as YSLEER. V was pared by 3 bases and J by 2 bases, with 16 bases between. The CDR3 reads CASSQGPGTANTEAFF. The CDR3 coding sequence is TGCGCCAGCAGCCAGGGCCCTGGGACTGCTAACACTGAAGCTTTCTTT.

The rearrangement links TRBV5-6 to TRBJ2-7; D possibly corresponds to TRBD2 (5 bases). Germline V lookup: CDR1 SGHDT, CDR2 YYEEEE. The CDR3 runs to 14 residues. V dropped 0 bases and J dropped 4 bases, with 11 bases sitting between them. The CDR3 nucleotides are TGTGCCAGCAGCTTGGATTATGGGGAGTACGAGCAGTACTTC. This codes for CASSLDYGEYEQYF.

The chain combines TRBV10-3 with TRBJ1-1, with TRBD1 as a possible D gene (6 bases). The V end lost 2 bases, the J end lost 8 bases, and 6 bases lay between the germline ends. Germline CDR1 reads ENHRY; CDR2 reads SYGVKD. This CDR3 contains 11 residues. CDR3 region: CAISETGEAFF. CDR3 nucleotide sequence: TGTGCCATCAGTGAGACAGGGGAAGCTTTCTTT.